The subject of this entry is one TCR beta chain. The sample holds many counts of this clonotype. Its binding antigen is unknown. Within one base of it there is no much larger clone, and no base qualities were kept. The entry originates in a study of breast tumors, draining lymph nodes, adjacent tissues (dated by TCRdb to between 2015 and 2016). Broadly, across the study: TCR beta repertoires were compared across tumor, adjacent nontumor tissue and axillary lymph nodes obtained from breast cancer patients. The study was designed to assess the relationships and possible T-cell exchange between tumor, surrounding tissue and draining lymph node repertoires in human breast cancer.

Instrument on record: Illumina HiSeq 2000. Multiplex PCR amplification was used to generate the TCR beta chain libraries. The amplified TCR beta chain products were analyzed by high-throughput sequencing. TCRdb reworked the public reads: Q25 trimming with fastp, MiXCR clone assembly, productive beta chains retained. Rows merge per CDR3 protein into single entries with the most common DNA and genes. The sample yields 90,000 to 120,000 distinct CDR3 sequences; roughly 20% were counted once. 1% to 1.5% of the sample comes from the top ten. The CDR3 numbers 13 residues from cysteine through phenylalanine. Just the 39-base CDR3 DNA is kept, in frame starting at base 1. Based on the germline V gene, the CDR1 and CDR2 sequences are SGHDT and YYEEEE. Deletion took 5 bases off V and 3 bases off J, with a span of 11 bases between the germline ends. Paper-wide results and their limitations: Tumor T-cell repertoires showed less diversity than lymph node repertoires and more diversity than nontumor tissue repertoires, and tumor T-cell repertoires showed preferential V and J gene usage. The data were considered consistent with the idea that most tumor T cells come from the lymph node and then expand in tumor tissue. In luminal-like breast cancer, tumor and nontumor tissue repertoires resembled each other significantly more than in basal-like breast cancer. The study presented the conclusion that tumor T cells originate in lymph nodes as consistent with a hypothesis, not as something directly demonstrated.

The lymph node samples were taken from the axillary draining lymph nodes of breast cancer patients. The sequenced sample consisted of axillary lymph node tissue. This receptor was obtained from a female donor with breast cancer. Some clones in this sample may be carry-over from other donors' samples. The rearrangement joined TRBV5-6 to TRBJ2-5, with no reliable assignment of the D segment. CDR3 loop: CASSTTVKETQYF. The DNA is TGTGCCAGCAGTACTACTGTTAAAGAGACCCAGTACTTC.